The next 21 T cell receptor beta chains were all read from a single sample in a study of Tregs in tolerant kidney transplant recipients. The nonmyeloablative bone marrow transplants came from related graft donors, with transient mixed chimerism. TCRdb keeps only in-frame clones here, not all; method: immunoSEQ multiplex PCR. This table holds 10,000 or so clones. This sample comprised CD8+ T cells from blood (PBMCs), obtained 24 months after the transplant. Receptors originate from a human patient who received a combined kidney and bone marrow transplant. The graft donor may account for some of the T cells.

The part of the CDR3 DNA that was read is TGCAGTGCTAGAGATCGAGGTTTGGCCGAGGAGACC. This encodes CSARDRGLAEET. The CDR3 in its entirety is CSARDRGLAEETQYF. The rearrangement joins TRBV20-1 to TRBJ2-5; D is undetermined. The read comes to an end 3 residues before the CDR3 does, leaving the germline J gene to fill in the end. The germline V gene encodes CDR1 DFQATT and CDR2 SNEGSKA (reference sequence). V was cut by 0 bases and J by 5 bases, with 16 bases left in between. The CDR3 is 15 residues long.

On this clone: The observed sequence ends 3 residues before the CDR3 terminus, with the missing tail filled in from the germline J gene. The rearrangement links TRBV29-1 to TRBJ2-7, with 8 positions matching TRBD2. The CDR3 has 14 amino acids. Germline values: CDR1 SQVTM, CDR2 ANQGSEA. With 7 bases clipped from V and 2 bases from J, the junction kept 10 bases outside the gene matches. This CDR3 reads CSGILAERTYEQYF. The CDR3 DNA, read in part, is TGCAGCGGCATACTAGCGGAAAGAACCTACGAG.

In regard to this clone: With the read ending 3 residues before the CDR3 end, the germline J gene is used to fill in that end. This sequence joins TRBV10-1 and TRBJ2-3, with 8 bases identical to TRBD1. The length of the CDR3 is 15 residues. The trim removed 5 bases at V and 2 bases at J, leaving 6 bases unmatched. Looked up from germline, CDR1 is WNHNN and CDR2 is SYGVQD (reference sequence). CDR3: CASSFRDRNTDTQYF. CDR3 DNA, as far as it was read: TGCGCCAGCAGTTTCCGGGACAGGAACACAGATACG.

As to this clone: The CDR3 end lies 3 residues beyond the end of the read and is filled in from the germline J gene. V gene TRBV30 combines with J gene TRBJ1-1; perhaps TRBD1 as D (5 bases). Germline V CDR1 and CDR2: GTSNPN, SVGIG (reference sequence). The CDR3 is 14 amino acids. V was pared by 0 bases and J by 3 bases, with 11 bases between. Incomplete CDR3 DNA: TGTGCCTGGAGTGTACCGGGGGAGTACACTGAA. Protein sequence: CAWSVPGEYTE. The complete CDR3 protein is CAWSVPGEYTEAFF.

As regards this clone: The read gets to within 3 residues of the CDR3 end, and the germline J gene fills in the rest. This chain joins TRBV5-5 and TRBJ1-2; a weak D match, TRBD1 (5 bases). Per germline, CDR1 SGHKS and CDR2 YYEKEE (reference sequence). The CDR3 is 15 amino acids. The ends were cut back, 4 bases at V and 6 bases at J, with 19 bases in the middle. The CDR3 region is CASSHGHEVRNGYTF. The CDR3 DNA, read in part, is TGTGCCAGCAGCCACGGACACGAAGTCAGGAATGGC.

Comment on this clone: The CDR3 end is not reached by the read, which stops 3 residues before it; the germline J gene fills it in. This chain joins TRBV6-1 and TRBJ2-3, with D perhaps matching TRBD1 (6 bases). This CDR3 contains 15 residues. Germline loops: CDR1 MNHNS, CDR2 SASEGT. V lost 4 bases and J 4 bases, leaving 15 bases between the germline ends. The CDR3 loop is CASSGRQVGADTQYF. The sequenced part of the CDR3 DNA is TGTGCCAGCAGTGGTCGACAGGTGGGGGCAGATACG.

Partial CDR3 DNA: TGCAGCGCCACGGGACTAGCGGAAGCTAGCTCCTACAATGAG. Its protein product is CSATGLAEASSYNE. The whole CDR3 sequence is CSATGLAEASSYNEQFF. The rearrangement joins TRBV29-1 to TRBJ2-1, with 11 positions matching TRBD2. The observed sequence ends 3 residues before the CDR3 terminus, with the missing tail filled in from the germline J gene. There are 17 residues in the CDR3. Per germline, CDR1 SQVTM and CDR2 ANQGSEA. The V and J ends lost 7 bases and 0 bases, in that order; junction bases with no gene match: 11.

Concerning this clone itself: The sequenced fragment ends 3 residues before the CDR3 boundary, so the rest is inferred from the germline J gene. The rearrangement joins TRBV19 to TRBJ2-7; 9 bases are a match to TRBD2. This CDR3 is 14 amino acids long. From germline, CDR1 is LNHDA and CDR2 SQIVND (reference sequence). Losses at the gene ends were 10 bases for V and 4 bases for J; bases not matched to a gene: 11. CDR3 loop: CATRGIAGEYEQYF. CDR3 DNA, as far as it was read: TGTGCCACTCGGGGGATAGCGGGAGAGTACGAG.

About this clone itself: The read falls 3 residues short of the CDR3 end, and the missing part is taken from the germline J gene. V gene TRBV7-9 combines with J gene TRBJ2-7; TRBD1 or TRBD2 may be the D gene (7 bases each). The ends were cut back, 5 bases at V and 4 bases at J, with 18 bases in the middle. This CDR3 spans 15 amino acids. CDR1 is SEHNR and CDR2 is FQNEAQ in the germline V gene (reference sequence). The CDR3 is CASSPVDREGYEQYF. The part of the CDR3 DNA that was read is TGTGCCAGCAGCCCAGTAGACAGGGAGGGATACGAG.

With regard to this clone: The read stops 3 residues short of the end of the CDR3; the missing end is completed from the germline J gene. This chain joins TRBV19 and TRBJ1-2, with TRBD1 matching 12 bases. CDR1 and CDR2 from the germline V gene are LNHDA and SQIVND (reference sequence). This CDR3 has 15 residues. V shed 9 bases, J shed 5 bases, and the junction held 10 bases outside the gene matches. The sequenced CDR3 bases are TGTGCCAGCCAAGATCGGGACAGGGGGCTGTATGGC. Its protein product is CASQDRDRGLYG. In full, the CDR3 reads CASQDRDRGLYGYTF. Full variable domain (rest looked up from reference TRBV19 and TRBJ1-2): DGGITQSPKYLFRKEGQNVTLSCEQNLNHDAMYWYRQDPGQGLRLIYYSQIVNDFQKGDIAEGYSVSREKKESFPLTVTSAQKNPTAFYLCASQDRDRGLYGYTFGSGTRLTVV.

Remarks on this clone: Read coverage stops 3 residues before the CDR3 terminus; the germline J gene supplies the remainder. The V call is TRBV19, the J call TRBJ2-1; 10 bases line up with TRBD2. The CDR3 sequence is 20 residues long. Germline CDR1 and CDR2: LNHDA and SQIVND (reference sequence). J lost 7 bases, V lost 0 bases, and 18 bases had no gene match. The CDR3 spells CASSIDPPVIAGGNGNEQFF. The sequenced part of the CDR3 DNA is TGTGCCAGTAGTATAGATCCCCCGGTGATAGCGGGAGGAAATGGAAATGAG.

Comment on this clone: The read falls 3 residues short of the CDR3 end, and the missing part is taken from the germline J gene. This rearrangement joins TRBV11-1 to TRBJ2-7; D remains ambiguous. Trimming removed 5 bases at V and 0 bases at J, with 11 bases between. The CDR3 has 14 residues. Germline V gene lookup returns CDR1 SGHAT and CDR2 FQDESV (reference sequence). The part of the CDR3 DNA that was read is TGTGCCAGCAGCCCCCACGGGTCCTCCTACGAG. This encodes CASSPHGSSYE. The whole CDR3 reads CASSPHGSSYEQYF.

A word on this clone: The read halts 3 residues ahead of the CDR3 end, with the missing end drawn from the germline J gene. V usage is TRBV19 and J usage is TRBJ2-6; 12 bases are shared with TRBD1. The length of the CDR3 is 17 residues. Losses at the gene ends were 5 bases for V and 4 bases for J; bases not matched to a gene: 6. Germline CDR1 is LNHDA and CDR2 is SQIVND (reference sequence). The DNA read from the CDR3 is TGTGCCAGTAGTCCGGGACAGGGGGCTAGGGGGGCCAACGTC. Amino acid sequence: CASSPGQGARGANV. The entire CDR3 protein reads CASSPGQGARGANVLTF. The whole variable domain, remainder taken from reference TRBV19 and TRBJ2-6, is DGGITQSPKYLFRKEGQNVTLSCEQNLNHDAMYWYRQDPGQGLRLIYYSQIVNDFQKGDIAEGYSVSREKKESFPLTVTSAQKNPTAFYLCASSPGQGARGANVLTFGAGSRLTVL.

On this clone itself: With the read ending 3 residues before the CDR3 end, the germline J gene is used to fill in that end. The chain joins TRBV20-1 to TRBJ2-7; 12 nucleotides match TRBD1. CDR3 length: 13 residues. Germline V gene sequence: CDR1 DFQATT, CDR2 SNEGSKA (reference sequence). The V and J ends lost 5 bases and 6 bases, in that order; junction bases with no gene match: 5. CDR3 amino acids: CSAPGQGAPEQYF. CDR3 DNA, as far as it was read: TGCAGTGCTCCGGGACAGGGGGCGCCCGAG.

The part of the CDR3 DNA that was read is TGTGCCTTGCAAACAGTGAACGAG. It specifies CALQTVNE. Given in full, the CDR3 is CALQTVNEQYF. The chain couples TRBV30 to TRBJ2-7; D not resolved. Read sequence stops 3 residues before the CDR3 end, and the germline J gene provides the missing end. V was trimmed by 7 bases and J by 5 bases, leaving 12 bases between them. Germline CDR1 reads GTSNPN; CDR2 reads SVGIG (reference sequence). The CDR3 is 11 amino acids. Combining the CDR3 with reference TRBV30 and TRBJ2-7 gives the whole variable domain SQTIHQWPATLVQPVGSPLSLECTVEGTSNPNLYWYRQAAGRGLQLLFYSVGIGQISSEVPQNLSASRPQDRQFILSSKKLLLSDSGFYLCALQTVNEQYFGPGTRLTVT.

Details on this clone: The read ends 3 residues before the CDR3 terminus; that terminus is restored from the germline J gene. This sequence joins TRBV19 and TRBJ2-1; 10 bases align to TRBD2. V trimming: 7 bases; J trimming: 9 bases; junction bases outside the gene matches: 12. This CDR3 region has 15 residues. Germline CDR1 LNHDA, CDR2 SQIVND (reference sequence). The CDR3 DNA, read in part, is TGTGCCAGTACCATCGGGCTAGCGGGAGATATTGAG. It is translated as CASTIGLAGDIE. The complete CDR3 reads CASTIGLAGDIEQFF.

Partial CDR3 DNA: TGTGCCAGCAGGGGTAGCGCGGTTGAG. Encoded protein: CASRGSAVE. The whole CDR3 is CASRGSAVEQFF. The V call is TRBV9, the J call TRBJ2-1; D perhaps matches TRBD2 (5 bases). The CDR3 end falls 3 residues outside the read, so it is completed with the germline J gene. Trimming took off 5 bases at V and 9 bases at J, with 12 bases between the two ends. CDR1 is SGDLS, CDR2 YYNGEE, per germline. The CDR3 runs to 12 residues.

Notes on this clone: The CDR3 end falls 3 residues outside the read, so it is completed with the germline J gene. This sequence joins TRBV7-9 and TRBJ1-6; TRBD1 agrees at 10 bases. Germline V lookup: CDR1 SEHNR, CDR2 FQNEAQ (reference sequence). The CDR3 runs to 15 residues. V was pared by 4 bases and J by 11 bases, with 8 bases of the junction left unmatched. The sequenced part of the CDR3 DNA is TGTGCCAGCAGCTCAGGGACAGGGGCCTTGCCACCC. As protein: CASSSGTGALPP. The entire CDR3 reads CASSSGTGALPPLHF.

Regarding this clone: The read halts 3 residues ahead of the CDR3 end, with the missing end drawn from the germline J gene. The rearrangement uses TRBV19 and TRBJ1-1; possible D gene TRBD1, 5 bases. CDR3 length: 16 amino acids. The germline gives CDR1 LNHDA, CDR2 SQIVND (reference sequence). Trimming removed 2 bases from V and 1 base from J, with 14 bases in between. The CDR3 region is CASSIWTRGENTEAFF. CDR3 bases read: TGTGCCAGTAGTATATGGACCCGGGGGGAGAACACTGAA.

Note on this clone: The observed sequence ends 3 residues before the CDR3 terminus, with the missing tail filled in from the germline J gene. This chain links TRBV9 with TRBJ1-2; a weak D match, TRBD1 (6 bases). The V gene lost 3 bases and the J gene lost 3 bases, with 6 bases spanning the gap. CDR1 is SGDLS, CDR2 YYNGEE, per germline. The CDR3 contains 12 residues. Incomplete CDR3 DNA: TGTGCCAGCAGCGGGACAGACTATGGC. Protein sequence: CASSGTDYG. The whole CDR3 sequence is CASSGTDYGYTF.

As for this clone: Coverage ceases 3 residues before the CDR3 finishes, and the germline J gene fills in the end. The genes are TRBV20-1 and TRBJ2-5; a weak D match, TRBD1 (6 bases). The length of the CDR3 is 14 residues. Germline loops: CDR1 DFQATT, CDR2 SNEGSKA (reference sequence). Trimming shortened V by 6 bases and J by 4 bases, and 18 bases separated the two germline ends. The CDR3: CSAYRGGGGETQYF. The CDR3 DNA, read in part, is TGCAGTGCCTACCGAGGGGGTGGAGGAGAGACC.